This T cell receptor (beta chain) comes out of a study of cytomegalovirus exposure and HLA in healthy donors. About the research overall: Out of 398 genotyped donors, roughly 80% belonged to the Caucasian-associated ancestry cluster. Broader study findings: Among TCR beta chains of equal frequency, HLA-associated ones were more clonally expanded in a later analysis.

Details on this clone: What it binds is not known.

A multiplex PCR was run with 60 Vbeta primers and 13 Jbeta primers. Assay: immunoSEQ multiplex PCR; the TCRdb copy retains only in-frame clones and omits some. The sample includes around 150,000 clones, around 87% of them seen just once. This clonotype originated in a woman in her twenties or thirties in good health and CMV-seronegative. Sequencing used PBMCs.

CDR3 nucleotide sequence: TGTGCCATCACCGGGACAGGGGACAATGAGCAGTTCTTC. It yields the protein CAITGTGDNEQFF. The genes are TRBV10-3 and TRBJ2-1; 10 nucleotides line up with TRBD1. Trimming cost V 7 bases and J 5 bases; bases outside gene matches: 2. This CDR3 contains 13 residues. From germline, CDR1 is ENHRY and CDR2 SYGVKD.